This passage covers 24 T cell receptor beta chains from one sample sequenced in a study of shared clonotypes between healthy human individuals. Sequencing was performed with immunoSEQ multiplex PCR; in TCRdb, only in-frame clones are kept and a portion is missing. The data show about 980,000 clones, less than 85% seen once. The sequenced sample consisted of memory CD4+ T cells sorted from blood. Sample subset: CD45RA-negative fraction. The source of these receptors is a man between 18 and 29 years old in good health.

The CDR3, as DNA: TGTGCCAGTAGTTCCGACGACAGGTTTGGCGAGCAGTACTTC. The encoded protein is CASSSDDRFGEQYF. The genes are TRBV19 and TRBJ2-7, with TRBD1 as a possible D gene (6 bases). CDR1 is LNHDA, CDR2 SQIVND, per germline (reference sequence). V gave up 5 bases and J gave up 6 bases, with 17 bases separating them. The CDR3 has 14 amino acids.

The chain is built from TRBV2 and TRBJ2-7; 7 bases map to TRBD1. The CDR3 runs 15 residues. Germline values: CDR1 SNHLY, CDR2 FYNNEI. V was pared by 10 bases and J by 0 bases, with 12 bases of the junction left unmatched. CDR3 DNA sequence: TGTGCCAACTGGAGAGGGGGCGGTGGCTCCTACGAGCAGTACTTC. This translates into CANWRGGGGSYEQYF.

The V and J genes are TRBV4-3 and TRBJ2-1, with 10 bases that match TRBD2. CDR3 length equals 15 residues. Trimming at V came to 0 bases and at J to 12 bases, leaving 8 bases not matched to a gene. Germline CDR1 LGHNA, CDR2 YSLEER. The CDR3, as DNA: TGCGCCAGCAGCCAAGATCGGACTAGCGGAGGTGGGCAGTTCTTC. It yields the protein CASSQDRTSGGGQFF.

V and J are TRBV28 and TRBJ2-1, with D hard to call. The CDR3 has 13 residues. V lost 2 bases and J lost 13, with 15 bases in between. Germline V lookup: CDR1 MDHEN, CDR2 SYDVKM. Here the CDR3 DNA reads TGTGCCAGCAGTTTACGCCGTCTAGATCCCCAGTTCTTC. It yields the protein CASSLRRLDPQFF.

This clone occurred a few times. The chain uses TRBV28 and TRBJ2-7, with TRBD1 identical over 8 bases. With 6 bases clipped from V and 2 bases from J, the junction kept 9 bases outside the gene matches. The CDR3 consists of 15 residues. Germline values: CDR1 MDHEN, CDR2 SYDVKM. CDR3 DNA: TGTGCCAGCAGGAAGACAGGGGCGCCCACCTACGAGCAGTACTTC. Amino acid sequence: CASRKTGAPTYEQYF.

This chain connects TRBV18 to TRBJ1-6; D unclear. The CDR3 runs to 14 residues. The germline V gene encodes CDR1 KGHSH and CDR2 LQKENI. Trimming removed 6 bases at V and 9 bases at J, with 15 bases between. CDR3 protein: CASSQQALSSPLHF. The CDR3 nucleotides are TGTGCCAGCTCTCAGCAGGCTCTAAGTTCACCCCTCCACTTT.

CDR3 coding DNA: TGTGCCAGCAGCTTAGGAGATCGGCTAGCGGGGATTAACACCGGGGAGCTGTTTTTT. Protein product: CASSLGDRLAGINTGELFF. This rearrangement joins TRBV11-3 to TRBJ2-2; 9 bases agree with TRBD2. Germline V gene sequence: CDR1 SGHNT, CDR2 YENEEA. The junction had 11 bases not matched to a gene; V was cut back by 1 base and J by 2 bases. This CDR3 has 19 residues.

The CDR3 here is CASSLDHRQASYEQYF. As DNA, the CDR3 is TGTGCCAGCAGCTTGGACCATCGGCAGGCCTCCTACGAGCAGTACTTC. The J gene is TRBJ2-7, the V gene TRBV5-4; D gene ambiguous. This CDR3 has 16 residues. V lost 0 bases and J 0 bases, leaving 13 bases between the germline ends. Germline V gene data show CDR1 as SGHNT and CDR2 as YYREEE (reference sequence).

The gene calls are TRBV28 and TRBJ2-7; D ambiguous. Germline CDR1 is MDHEN and CDR2 is SYDVKM. V was cut by 0 bases and J by 5 bases, with 2 bases left in between. The CDR3 extends over 11 amino acids. The chain's CDR3 is CASSLWDEQYF. CDR3 sequence (DNA): TGTGCCAGCAGTTTATGGGACGAGCAGTACTTC. The variable domain in full, with the rest retrieved from reference TRBV28 and TRBJ2-7, is DVKVTQSSRYLVKRTGEKVFLECVQDMDHENMFWYRQDPGLGLRLIYFSYDVKMKEKGDIPEGYSVSREKKERFSLILESASTNQTSMYLCASSLWDEQYFGPGTRLTVT.

This chain joins TRBV5-1 and TRBJ1-1; 10 bases align to TRBD1. CDR3 length: 17 amino acids. J gave up 5 bases and V 0 bases, and 10 bases lay outside the gene matches. Germline V lookup: CDR1 SGHRS, CDR2 YFSETQ. DNA for the CDR3: TGCGCCAGCAGCTTGGCCCATTTCGGGACAGGGGAGACTGAAGCTTTCTTT. It translates to CASSLAHFGTGETEAFF.

This sequence joins TRBV6-6 and TRBJ1-3; D might be TRBD1 (5 bases). The V gene lost 6 bases and the J gene lost 8 bases, with 11 bases spanning the gap. The CDR3 extends over 12 amino acids. Germline V gives CDR1 MNHNY, CDR2 SVGAGI (reference sequence). CDR3: CASRPVGDTIYF. The CDR3 DNA reads as TGTGCCAGCAGGCCTGTGGGGGACACCATATATTTT.

This clone appeared a few times. This chain links TRBV5-5 with TRBJ1-6; D perhaps matches TRBD1 (6 bases). The germline gives CDR1 SGHKS, CDR2 YYEKEE (reference sequence). CDR3 length: 14 residues. V gave up 0 bases and J gave up 8 bases, with 9 bases separating them. CDR3 bases: TGTGCCAGCAGCTTGGGACAGGCCTATTCACCCCTCCACTTT. It codes for CASSLGQAYSPLHF.

The rearrangement joins TRBV6-4 to TRBJ2-7, with D possibly being TRBD2 (7 bases). Looked up from germline, CDR1 is MRHNA and CDR2 is SNTAGT. V was cut by 5 bases and J by 0 bases, with 14 bases left in between. The CDR3 sequence is 15 residues long. CDR3 in DNA: TGTGCCAGCAGTAGTGCGGGGGCCCTCTCCTACGAGCAGTACTTC. It encodes CASSSAGALSYEQYF.

The V and J genes are TRBV29-1 and TRBJ2-3, with TRBD2 identical over 10 bases. V shed 6 bases, J shed 0 bases, and the junction held 6 bases outside the gene matches. CDR3 size: 15 residues. CDR1 is SQVTM, CDR2 ANQGSEA, per germline. As DNA, the CDR3 is TGCAGCGTCGCCCTAGCGGGGGCTAGCACAGATACGCAGTATTTT. Protein: CSVALAGASTDTQYF.

V and J are TRBV30 and TRBJ1-2; D unclear. Between the trimmed V and J ends, which lost 0 bases and 8 bases, there was a span of 10 bases. Germline loops: CDR1 GTSNPN, CDR2 SVGIG (reference sequence). There are 12 residues in the CDR3. CDR3 sequence: CAWSVSVSGYTF. The CDR3 DNA follows: TGTGCCTGGAGTGTGTCGGTTTCGGGCTACACCTTC.

In DNA form, the CDR3 reads TGTGCCATCAGTGAGGCCCAAACAGGGTCTGGGGCCAACGTCCTGACTTTC. It translates to CAISEAQTGSGANVLTF. The chain is built from TRBV10-3 and TRBJ2-6, with D possibly being TRBD1 (6 bases). Germline V CDR1 and CDR2: ENHRY, SYGVKD. Deletions cut 2 bases from V and 1 base from J, with 12 bases between. CDR3 length: 17 residues.

This sequence joins TRBV11-2 and TRBJ1-1; D may be TRBD1 (6 bases). The ends were cut back, 5 bases at V and 6 bases at J, with 13 bases in the middle. From germline, CDR1 is SGHAT and CDR2 FQNNGV. This CDR3 is built from 13 residues. The CDR3 DNA reads TGTGCCAGCAGCCGGGGGGGGCGCCCTGAAGCTTTCTTT. This encodes CASSRGGRPEAFF.

The chain couples TRBV5-1 to TRBJ1-5, with D perhaps TRBD1 (6 bases). CDR1 is SGHRS and CDR2 is YFSETQ in the germline V gene. V shed 0 bases and J shed 7 bases, with 14 bases lying between them. The CDR3 extends over 15 amino acids. The CDR3 DNA reads TGCGCCAGCAGCTTGGACAACAGGGATAGCCAGCCCCAGCATTTT. Translated: CASSLDNRDSQPQHF.

In its sample, this clone was seen many times. This same CDR3 is encoded by further DNA sequences in the sample. Here the CDR3 reads CASSLGGSSYEQYF. The CDR3 DNA follows: TGTGCCAGCAGCCTCGGCGGGAGCTCCTACGAGCAGTACTTC. V gene TRBV11-3 combines with J gene TRBJ2-7; 7 nucleotides line up with TRBD2. The CDR3 is 14 residues long. Trimming took 5 bases from V and 0 from J; bases not matched to a gene: 4. In germline, CDR1 is SGHNT, CDR2 YENEEA.

Note on this clone: Possible read error: a much larger clone is one base away. V and J are TRBV6-5 and TRBJ2-2; the D gene is possibly TRBD2 (5 bases). This CDR3 is 15 amino acids long. V dropped 5 bases and J dropped 0 bases, with 10 bases sitting between them. Germline V CDR1 and CDR2: MNHEY, SVGAGI. CDR3 region: CASSPGLSNTGELFF. CDR3 sequence (DNA): TGTGCCAGCAGTCCCGGACTTTCGAACACCGGGGAGCTGTTTTTT.

The chain has TRBV11-2 and TRBJ2-3, with D perhaps assigned TRBD1 or TRBD2 (5 bases each). V lost 5 bases, J lost 14 bases, and 17 bases lay in between. The CDR3 covers 12 residues. CDR1 is SGHAT, CDR2 FQNNGV, per germline. The CDR3 reads CASSTRDPRGYF. CDR3 bases: TGTGCCAGCAGCACCCGGGACCCCCGTGGGTATTTT.

As to this clone: This specimen includes other DNA sequences encoding the same CDR3. The chain has TRBV9 and TRBJ2-1; no firm D call. The CDR3 is 15 residues long. V was trimmed by 4 bases and J by 0 bases, leaving 11 bases between them. Looked up from germline, CDR1 is SGDLS and CDR2 is YYNGEE. Here the CDR3 DNA reads TGTGCCAGCAGCTCAACGGGTGGCTCCTACAATGAGCAGTTCTTC. Translated: CASSSTGGSYNEQFF.

The chain is built from TRBV13 and TRBJ2-7; possibly TRBD2 for D (5 bases). Germline CDR1 is PRHDT and CDR2 is FYEKMQ (reference sequence). CDR3 length: 19 amino acids. The V and J ends lost 5 bases and 7 bases respectively, with 33 bases between them. The CDR3 loop reads CASSPIATALDRSLAEQYF. CDR3 bases: TGTGCCAGCAGCCCCATTGCGACTGCCTTGGACCGCTCTTTAGCGGAGCAGTACTTC.

The V and J genes are TRBV10-3 and TRBJ1-2, with D unclear. The germline V gene has CDR1 ENHRY and CDR2 SYGVKD. This CDR3 spans 13 amino acids. The V and J ends lost 0 bases and 6 bases respectively, with 8 bases between them. This CDR3 reads CAISESTADGYTF. Written as DNA, the CDR3 is TGTGCCATCAGTGAGTCGACGGCTGATGGCTACACCTTC.